This entry concerns a single T cell receptor beta chain. What it recognizes is unknown. PCR primers comprised 60 Vbeta and 13 Jbeta primers. Clones were read by immunoSEQ multiplex PCR, and TCRdb kept only the in-frame ones, dropping some. This table holds about 160,000 clones, roughly 80% found once. This sample was taken from a study of cytomegalovirus exposure and HLA in healthy donors. Regarding the study as a whole: Rarity held for most TCR sequences, but there were some public TCRs that occurred in many donors. A later analysis showed that HLA-associated TCR beta chains had undergone more clonal expansion than equally common others. Being productive about 90% or about 30% of the time was typical of most TCR beta V segments in an earlier analysis. Available immune exposure information was restricted to CMV serostatus only.

This receptor was taken from a male donor in good health and CMV-seronegative. Sequencing was carried out using PBMCs.

This CDR3 is CASSLSEGGWETQYF. The DNA of the CDR3 is TGTGCCAGCAGTTTATCGGAGGGAGGGTGGGAGACCCAGTACTTC. The chain couples TRBV27 to TRBJ2-5; TRBD2 aligns across 7 bases. The CDR3 has 15 amino acids. With 0 bases clipped from V and 5 bases from J, the junction kept 6 bases outside the gene matches. The germline gives CDR1 MNHEY, CDR2 SMNVEV (reference sequence).